This T cell receptor (beta chain) was found in a study of blood T cell repertoires in COVID-19 (dated by TCRdb to the early 2020s). Turning to the overall study: Samples from collaborators originated in the United States, Italy and Spain and spanned both the acute and convalescent phases of COVID-19. The prospective study material was composed of cDNA or gDNA derived from T cells, B-cell-depleted T cells, or PBMCs. Sample metadata almost always included a de-identified subject ID, COVID-19 status, age in years and sex. A freely available public database, intended as a resource for researchers studying the immune response to SARS-CoV-2, is where the repertoires were released. Subjects who had been exposed to COVID-19, were actively infected with it, or had recovered from it provided the deeply sampled blood TCRbeta repertoires that made up the dataset. HLA class I and class II types, where available, came from metadata supplied by the sample provider rather than from assay-based typing. The samples were drawn from two sources: the first 160 participants of the ongoing ImmuneRACE study, and approximately 1,300 subjects contributed by 6 global collaborators.

Note on this clone: Its antigen target is currently unknown. Base-call qualities are not available, and no considerably larger clone is one nucleotide away.

Results and caveats for the whole study, not just this receptor: The quantity of clinical and demographic metadata differed by source and by participant and was supplied without curation.

The collaborating institutions used their own protocols to collect whole blood in K2EDTA tubes. Collaborator samples were shipped for TCRbeta analysis as frozen whole blood, isolated PBMCs, or DNA extracted from either sample type. TCRbeta CDR3 regions were amplified from genomic DNA using the immunoSEQ Assay, a bias-controlled multiplex PCR. On the authors' methods: Nucleated cell counts per sample were estimated from amplification of reference gene primers within the assay. To quantify the absolute abundance of each unique TCRbeta CDR3 rearrangement, sequence reads were collapsed and filtered. For each sample, productive Simpson clonality was calculated by taking the square root of Simpson's diversity index across productive rearrangements. Not all clones reach the TCRdb copy of this immuneACCESS table, which keeps in-frame sequences only. Checked studies attribute under half of the gap to unresolved V genes and leave the rest unexplained. The D gene and trimming were derived from the DNA, and the V and J assignments and clone size from that table. The sample has approximately 80,000 clones on record, more than 60% of them singletons. The ten largest account for less than 10% of the sample.

At the junction V is shortened by 2 bases and J by 4 bases; bases outside the gene matches: 3. CDR1 and CDR2 (SNHLY, FYNNEI) derive from the germline V gene. Measured from the cysteine to the phenylalanine, the CDR3 is 15 residues long. The entry retains the CDR3 DNA only, 45 bases that are in frame from base 1. Sequences were obtained from peripheral blood. This receptor was obtained from a human donor in a cohort sampled during active COVID-19. The chain uses TRBV2 and TRBJ2-1; the junction holds 9 bases that match TRBD1. The DNA reads as follows: TGTGCCAGCAGTGAATGGGGACAGGGTTACAATGAGCAGTTCTTC. It is translated as CASSEWGQGYNEQFF. When the CDR3 is completed using the reference TRBV2 and TRBJ2-1 genes on either side, the full variable domain is EPEVTQTPSHQVTQMGQEVILRCVPISNHLYFYWYRQILGQKVEFLVSFYNNEISEKSEIFDDQFSVERPDGSNFTLKIRSTKLEDSAMYFCASSEWGQGYNEQFFGPGTRLTVL.